Following are 25 T cell receptor beta chains from one sample sequenced in a study of control samples from healthy donors and cancer patients. Measured with immunoSEQ multiplex PCR; TCRdb has only the in-frame clones, and not every one. In the table there are tens of thousands of clones, more than 80% of which are singletons. The sample was blood. The source of these receptors is a middle-aged man in good health.

V and J are TRBV6-2 or TRBV6-3 and TRBJ2-1, with TRBD2 matching 9 bases. The CDR3 is 15 amino acids. Trimming took 2 bases from V and 9 from J; bases not matched to a gene: 8. The germline gives CDR1 MNHEY, CDR2 SVGEGT. DNA of the CDR3: TGTGCCAGCAGTTACCTGGCGGGAGGGTCCGGTGAGCAGTTCTTC. Its protein is CASSYLAGGSGEQFF.

The chain uses TRBV19 and TRBJ1-2, with TRBD1 matching 7 bases. CDR1 and CDR2 from the germline V gene are LNHDA and SQIVND (reference sequence). Trimming at V came to 3 bases and at J to 2 bases, leaving 6 bases not matched to a gene. The CDR3 loop spans 15 amino acids. CDR3 DNA sequence: TGTGCCAGTAGTATCGGCAGGGGGGACAACTATGGCTACACCTTC. Translating it yields CASSIGRGDNYGYTF.

The chain combines TRBV28 with TRBJ1-2, with D maybe TRBD1 (6 bases). The germline gives CDR1 MDHEN, CDR2 SYDVKM. V dropped 3 bases and J dropped 8 bases, with 13 bases sitting between them. The CDR3 runs 13 residues. The CDR3 is CASSFAGAEGYTF. CDR3 DNA: TGTGCCAGCAGTTTTGCAGGGGCGGAAGGCTACACCTTC.

The chain employs TRBV2 and TRBJ1-2; 10 positions match TRBD1. Germline assignment: CDR1 SNHLY and CDR2 FYNNEI. The V gene end was trimmed by 9 bases and the J gene end by 8 bases; junction bases not matched to a gene: 12. The CDR3 is made up of 14 amino acids. Written as DNA, the CDR3 is TGTGCCAGTTTGACAGGGGGCGCAGGAATCGGCTACACCTTC. Protein: CASLTGGAGIGYTF. The variable domain in full, completed from reference TRBV2 and TRBJ1-2, reads EPEVTQTPSHQVTQMGQEVILRCVPISNHLYFYWYRQILGQKVEFLVSFYNNEISEKSEIFDDQFSVERPDGSNFTLKIRSTKLEDSAMYFCASLTGGAGIGYTFGSGTRLTVV.

The chain couples TRBV3-1 (or the pseudogene TRBV3-2) to TRBJ2-1, with D possibly TRBD2 on 7 matching bases. The length of the CDR3 is 13 residues. Between the trimmed V and J ends, which lost 6 bases and 7 bases, there was a span of 13 bases. Germline V gene lookup returns CDR1 LGHDT and CDR2 YNNKEL (reference sequence). CDR3 protein: CASRRGGINEQFF. CDR3 sequence (DNA): TGTGCCAGCAGAAGGGGGGGAATTAATGAGCAGTTCTTC.

The chain recombines TRBV11-2 with TRBJ2-7, with unresolved D. CDR1 and CDR2 from the germline V gene are SGHAT and FQNNGV. V lost 7 bases and J 4 bases, leaving 8 bases between the germline ends. The CDR3 is 11 amino acids. This CDR3 reads CASKTAYEQYF. CDR3 DNA: TGTGCCAGCAAGACGGCTTACGAGCAGTACTTC.

This clone was detected a few times. The gene calls are TRBV6-2 or TRBV6-3 and TRBJ2-3; maybe TRBD2 (5 bases). There are 13 residues in the CDR3. Looked up from germline, CDR1 is MNHEY and CDR2 is SVGEGT. The V end lost 6 bases, the J end lost 2 bases, and 9 bases lay between the germline ends. This chain's CDR3 is CASSGSVTDTQYF. CDR3 DNA sequence: TGTGCCAGCAGCGGTAGCGTCACAGATACGCAGTATTTT.

V usage is TRBV7-8 and J usage is TRBJ1-2, with D unresolved. CDR3 length: 14 amino acids. The V gene's germline CDR1 is SGHVS and CDR2 FQNEAQ. V lost 5 bases to trimming and J lost 3 bases, with 13 bases between them. The CDR3 spells CASSLDIIHYGYTF. The CDR3 coding sequence is TGTGCCAGCAGCCTCGACATAATACACTATGGCTACACCTTC.

The chain couples TRBV12-5 to TRBJ2-1, with D maybe TRBD2 (5 bases). The V gene's germline CDR1 is LGHNT and CDR2 FRNRAP. CDR3 length equals 17 residues. Trimming took off 2 bases at V and 0 bases at J, with 14 bases between the two ends. Here the CDR3 DNA reads TGTGCTAGTGGTTTGTTAACGGGGTTAAGCTCCTACAATGAGCAGTTCTTC. This gives the protein CASGLLTGLSSYNEQFF.

By proportion, this clone is medium-sized. The chain joins TRBV6-1 to TRBJ2-6, with unresolved D. With 1 base removed from V and 0 bases from J, the gap between germline ends came to 4 bases. The CDR3 has 15 amino acids. Germline V gene data show CDR1 as MNHNS and CDR2 as SASEGT. This CDR3 reads CASSEGVSGANVLTF. Here the CDR3 DNA reads TGTGCCAGCAGTGAAGGGGTCTCTGGGGCCAACGTCCTGACTTTC.

The chain combines TRBV6-2 or TRBV6-3 with TRBJ2-7; TRBD1 matches at 8 bases. V lost 5 bases and J lost 7; bases outside the gene matches: 7. The germline CDR1 and CDR2 sequences are MNHEY and SVGEGT. The CDR3 is 13 residues long. CDR3 residues: CASSRQGASEQYF. In nucleotides, the CDR3 is TGTGCCAGCAGTCGCCAGGGGGCAAGTGAGCAGTACTTC.

The V gene is TRBV10-3, the J gene TRBJ1-1; TRBD1 matches 7 bases. V shed 3 bases, J shed 2 bases, and the junction held 3 bases outside the gene matches. CDR3 length: 14 amino acids. Germline CDR1 is ENHRY and CDR2 is SYGVKD. The CDR3 coding sequence is TGTGCCATCAGTGAAGGGACAGCCAACACTGAAGCTTTCTTT. Amino acids: CAISEGTANTEAFF.

CDR3 loop: CAWSGITEAFF. As DNA, the CDR3 is TGTGCCTGGAGCGGGATTACTGAAGCTTTCTTT. The chain is built from TRBV30 and TRBJ1-1; D ambiguous. Trimming shortened V by 3 bases and J by 5 bases, and 7 bases separated the two germline ends. The CDR3 has 11 amino acids. Germline CDR1 GTSNPN, CDR2 SVGIG (reference sequence).

The chain carries TRBV30 and TRBJ2-1; the D is unclear. Germline-derived CDR1 and CDR2 are GTSNPN and SVGIG (reference sequence). This CDR3 has 12 amino acids. V lost 0 bases to trimming and J lost 6 bases, with 6 bases between them. In nucleotides, the CDR3 is TGTGCCTGGAGTGTAGAGGTCAATGAGCAGTTCTTC. Translating gives CAWSVEVNEQFF.

The genes are TRBV7-2 and TRBJ2-7; D not certain. The CDR3 spans 13 residues. Germline CDR1 reads SGHTA; CDR2 reads FQGNSA. V was cut by 6 bases and J by 1 base, with 10 bases left in between. CDR3 bases: TGTGCCAGCAGATCTACCCTTTCCTACGAGCAGTACTTC. Its translation: CASRSTLSYEQYF.

The chain is built from TRBV19 and TRBJ2-2; no reliable D call. The V end lost 3 bases, the J end lost 4 bases, and 15 bases lay between the germline ends. CDR3 size: 16 residues. CDR1 is LNHDA and CDR2 is SQIVND in the germline V gene (reference sequence). CDR3 sequence: CASSIEAAALTGELFF. The CDR3 bases are TGTGCCAGTAGTATTGAGGCAGCAGCCCTCACCGGGGAGCTGTTTTTT.

This sequence joins TRBV7-2 and TRBJ2-7; D possibly matches TRBD1 or TRBD2 (5 bases each). CDR3 length: 16 residues. Trimming left V 3 bases short and J 3 bases short, with 18 bases between. The germline V gene has CDR1 SGHTA and CDR2 FQGNSA. In nucleotides, the CDR3 is TGTGCCAGCAGCTTCGGGCCCGGGGCTCGGGACTACGAGCAGTACTTC. It translates to CASSFGPGARDYEQYF. Based on the CDR3 plus reference TRBV7-2 and TRBJ2-7, the full variable domain is GAGVSQSPSNKVTEKGKDVELRCDPISGHTALYWYRQSLGQGLEFLIYFQGNSAPDKSGLPSDRFSAERTGGSVSTLTIQRTQQEDSAVYLCASSFGPGARDYEQYFGPGTRLTVT.

The rearrangement joins TRBV7-8 to TRBJ2-3; 8 bases align to TRBD1. Looked up from germline, CDR1 is SGHVS and CDR2 is FQNEAQ. The V segment lost 4 bases and the J segment 8 bases; nucleotides outside the gene matches: 2. CDR3 length equals 12 residues. CDR3 loop: CASSYTGGTQYF. CDR3 bases: TGTGCCAGCAGCTACACAGGGGGTACGCAGTATTTT.

The table lists this clone with a few counts. This chain uses TRBV5-6 with TRBJ2-1; TRBD2 aligns across 13 bases. Trimming cost V 4 bases and J 7 bases; bases outside gene matches: 8. CDR1 and CDR2 from the germline V gene are SGHDT and YYEEEE. This CDR3 is 16 amino acids long. The CDR3 spells CASSPDWTSGRNEQFF. DNA for the CDR3: TGTGCCAGCAGCCCGGATTGGACTAGCGGGAGAAATGAGCAGTTCTTC.

This chain joins TRBV18 and TRBJ1-5; tentative D call: TRBD1 (6 bases). V gave up 3 bases and J gave up 5 bases, with 14 bases separating them. The CDR3 is 15 residues long. CDR1 KGHSH and CDR2 LQKENI come from the germline V gene. CDR3 nucleotide sequence: TGTGCCAGCTCACCTCTGGACAGTTCCGATCAGCCCCAGCATTTT. Amino acid sequence: CASSPLDSSDQPQHF. The full variable domain, with the rest looked up from reference TRBV18 and TRBJ1-5, is NAGVMQNPRHLVRRRGQEARLRCSPMKGHSHVYWYRQLPEEGLKFMVYLQKENIIDESGMPKERFSAEFPKEGPSILRIQQVVRGDSAAYFCASSPLDSSDQPQHFGDGTRLSIL.

This chain links TRBV5-4 with TRBJ2-5; TRBD2 is a possible D gene (5 bases). The CDR3 is 13 amino acids. Germline values: CDR1 SGHNT, CDR2 YYREEE (reference sequence). V dropped 4 bases and J dropped 2 bases, with 9 bases sitting between them. The CDR3 DNA reads as TGTGCCAGCAGCCGGACTGATCAAGAGACCCAGTACTTC. Translating it yields CASSRTDQETQYF.

The chain is built from TRBV28 and TRBJ2-1; no reliable D call. The V gene lost 3 bases and the J gene lost 10 bases, with 7 bases spanning the gap. This CDR3 is built from 11 residues. Germline CDR1 is MDHEN and CDR2 is SYDVKM. Here the CDR3 reads CASSLNKEQFF. The DNA for the CDR3 is TGTGCCAGCAGTTTGAATAAGGAGCAGTTCTTC. Full variable domain (remainder filled in from reference TRBV28 and TRBJ2-1): DVKVTQSSRYLVKRTGEKVFLECVQDMDHENMFWYRQDPGLGLRLIYFSYDVKMKEKGDIPEGYSVSREKKERFSLILESASTNQTSMYLCASSLNKEQFFGPGTRLTVL.

The chain carries TRBV20-1 and TRBJ1-4; TRBD1 is a possible D gene (5 bases). V lost 6 bases and J 7 bases, leaving 15 bases between the germline ends. The CDR3 runs 13 residues. CDR1 and CDR2 from the germline V gene are DFQATT and SNEGSKA (reference sequence). Written as DNA, the CDR3 is TGCAGTGCAAGTCGGGGGTTGACTGAAAAACTGTTTTTT. It yields the protein CSASRGLTEKLFF.

This rearrangement joins TRBV4-3 to TRBJ1-2; D is unresolved. From germline, CDR1 is LGHNA and CDR2 YSLEER. V dropped 0 bases and J dropped 2 bases, with 10 bases sitting between them. This CDR3 spans 15 amino acids. CDR3 in amino acids: CASSQDQGANYGYTF. The DNA of the CDR3 is TGCGCCAGCAGCCAAGATCAAGGAGCCAACTATGGCTACACCTTC.

The chain couples TRBV19 to TRBJ1-2; TRBD1 might be the D (6 bases). The CDR3 length is 15 residues. Germline V gene lookup returns CDR1 LNHDA and CDR2 SQIVND (reference sequence). V lost 7 bases to trimming and J lost 4 bases, with 19 bases between them. The CDR3 bases are TGTGCCAGTAACCCAGGGGATGCCTTGTCCTATGGCTACACCTTC. Translated, it gives CASNPGDALSYGYTF. The full variable domain, with the rest looked up from reference TRBV19 and TRBJ1-2, is DGGITQSPKYLFRKEGQNVTLSCEQNLNHDAMYWYRQDPGQGLRLIYYSQIVNDFQKGDIAEGYSVSREKKESFPLTVTSAQKNPTAFYLCASNPGDALSYGYTFGSGTRLTVV.